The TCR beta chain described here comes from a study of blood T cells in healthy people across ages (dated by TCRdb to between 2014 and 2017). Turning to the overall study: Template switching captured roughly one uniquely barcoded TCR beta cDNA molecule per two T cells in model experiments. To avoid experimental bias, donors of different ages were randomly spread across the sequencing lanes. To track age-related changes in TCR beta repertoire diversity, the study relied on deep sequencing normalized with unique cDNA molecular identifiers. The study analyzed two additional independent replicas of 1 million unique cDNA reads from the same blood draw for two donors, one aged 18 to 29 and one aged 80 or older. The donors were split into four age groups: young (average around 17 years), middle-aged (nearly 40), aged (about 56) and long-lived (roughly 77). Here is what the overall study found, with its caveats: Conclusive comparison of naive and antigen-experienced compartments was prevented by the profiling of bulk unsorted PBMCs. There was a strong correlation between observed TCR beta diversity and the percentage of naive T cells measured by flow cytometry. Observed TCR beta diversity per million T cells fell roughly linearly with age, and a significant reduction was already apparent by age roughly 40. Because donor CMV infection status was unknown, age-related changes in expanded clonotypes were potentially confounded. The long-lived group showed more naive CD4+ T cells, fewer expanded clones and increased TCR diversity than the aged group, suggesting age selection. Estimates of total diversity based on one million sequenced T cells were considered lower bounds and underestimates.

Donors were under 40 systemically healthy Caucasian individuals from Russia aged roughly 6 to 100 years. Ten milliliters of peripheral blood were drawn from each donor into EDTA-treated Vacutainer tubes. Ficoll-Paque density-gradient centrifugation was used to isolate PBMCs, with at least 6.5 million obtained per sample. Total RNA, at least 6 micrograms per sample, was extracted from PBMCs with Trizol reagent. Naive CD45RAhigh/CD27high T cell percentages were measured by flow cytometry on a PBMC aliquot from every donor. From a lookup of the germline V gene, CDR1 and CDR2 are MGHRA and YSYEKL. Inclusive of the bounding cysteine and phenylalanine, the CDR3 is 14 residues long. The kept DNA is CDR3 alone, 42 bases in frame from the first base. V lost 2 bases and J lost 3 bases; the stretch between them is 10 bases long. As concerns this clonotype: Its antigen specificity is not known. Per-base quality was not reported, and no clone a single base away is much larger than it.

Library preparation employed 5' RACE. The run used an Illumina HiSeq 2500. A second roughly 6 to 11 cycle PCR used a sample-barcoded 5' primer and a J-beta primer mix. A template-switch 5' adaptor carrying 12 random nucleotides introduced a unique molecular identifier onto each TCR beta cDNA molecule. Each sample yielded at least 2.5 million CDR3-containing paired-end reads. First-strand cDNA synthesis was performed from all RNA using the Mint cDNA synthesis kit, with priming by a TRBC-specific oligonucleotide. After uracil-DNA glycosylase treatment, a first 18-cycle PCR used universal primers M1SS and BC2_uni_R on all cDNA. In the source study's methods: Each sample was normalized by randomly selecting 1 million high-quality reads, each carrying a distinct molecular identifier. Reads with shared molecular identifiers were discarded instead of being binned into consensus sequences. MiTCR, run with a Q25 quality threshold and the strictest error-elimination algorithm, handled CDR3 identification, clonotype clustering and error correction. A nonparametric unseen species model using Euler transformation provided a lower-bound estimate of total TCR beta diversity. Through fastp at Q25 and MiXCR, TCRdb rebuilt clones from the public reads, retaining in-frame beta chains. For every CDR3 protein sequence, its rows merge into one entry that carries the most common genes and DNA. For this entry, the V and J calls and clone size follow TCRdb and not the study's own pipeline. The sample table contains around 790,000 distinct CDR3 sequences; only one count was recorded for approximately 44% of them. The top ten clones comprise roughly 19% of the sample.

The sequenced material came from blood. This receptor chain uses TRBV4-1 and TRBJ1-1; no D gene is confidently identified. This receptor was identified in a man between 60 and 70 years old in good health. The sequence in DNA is TGCGCCAGCAGCCAATCCTGGCGGGACACTGAAGCTTTCTTT. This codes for CASSQSWRDTEAFF.